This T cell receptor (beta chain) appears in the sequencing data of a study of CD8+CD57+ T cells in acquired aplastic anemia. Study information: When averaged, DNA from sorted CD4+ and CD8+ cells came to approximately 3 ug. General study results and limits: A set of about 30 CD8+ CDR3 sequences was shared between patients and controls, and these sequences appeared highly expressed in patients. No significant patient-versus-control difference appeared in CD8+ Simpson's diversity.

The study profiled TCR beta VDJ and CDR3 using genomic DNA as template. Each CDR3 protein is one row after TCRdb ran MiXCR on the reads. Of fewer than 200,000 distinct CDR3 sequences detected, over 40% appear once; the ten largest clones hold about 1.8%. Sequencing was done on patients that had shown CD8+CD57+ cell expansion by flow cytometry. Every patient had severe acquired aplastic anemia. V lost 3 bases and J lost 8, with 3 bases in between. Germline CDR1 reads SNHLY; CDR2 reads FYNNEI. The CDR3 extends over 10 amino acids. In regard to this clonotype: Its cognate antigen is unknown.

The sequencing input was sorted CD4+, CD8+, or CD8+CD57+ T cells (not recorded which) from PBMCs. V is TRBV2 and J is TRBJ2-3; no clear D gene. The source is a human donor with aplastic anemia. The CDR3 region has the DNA TGTGCCAGCAGTGAGTTTACGCAGTATTTT. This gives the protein CASSEFTQYF.